The next 19 T cell receptor beta chains were all read from a single sample in a study of T-cell reconstitution after alpha-beta-depleted transplantation in children. Construction of the TCRbeta library involved unique molecular identifiers. TCRdb passed the PCR reads through MiXCR, listing each CDR3 protein once. This sample yields hundreds of thousands of distinct CDR3 sequences, of which under 15% are seen a single time; about 2.2% belongs to the top ten. The sequenced sample was PBMCs, mostly from graft donor cells, obtained 360 days after TCRalphabeta/CD19-depleted stem cell transplant. These TCRs come from a male patient younger than 18 who had a stem cell transplant for acute myeloid leukemia, so the T cells may come from the graft donor.

With regard to this clonotype: A much larger clonotype is one base distant, so this may be a read error. The chain carries TRBV20-1 and TRBJ2-7; weak D call: TRBD2 (5 bases). CDR1 DFQATT and CDR2 SNEGSKA come from the germline V gene (reference sequence). The CDR3 is 12 residues long. V was cut by 6 bases and J by 0 bases, with 9 bases left in between. CDR3 residues: CSATRISYEQYV. CDR3 nucleotide sequence: TGCAGTGCAACTAGAATCTCCTACGAGCAGTACGTC.

This clonotype was observed many times. The rearrangement joins TRBV3-1 to TRBJ2-1, with D unclear. Trimming took 2 bases from V and 4 from J, leaving 6 bases between them. The CDR3 extends over 13 amino acids. Germline CDR1 LGHDT, CDR2 YNNKEL (reference sequence). This chain's CDR3 is CASSQPRYNEQFF. The CDR3 coding sequence is TGTGCCAGCAGCCAACCTCGATACAATGAGCAGTTCTTC.

This clonotype was counted only a few times. The CDR3 bases are TGTGCCAGCACCACGGGACATTCGTACTCCTACGAGCAGTACTTC. Translating gives CASTTGHSYSYEQYF. The rearrangement links TRBV6-5 to TRBJ2-7; perhaps TRBD1 as D (6 bases). With 7 bases removed from V and 0 bases from J, the gap between germline ends came to 16 bases. The CDR3 is 15 residues long. Germline V gene sequence: CDR1 MNHEY, CDR2 SVGAGI.

V and J are TRBV27 and TRBJ2-7; no definite D call. The CDR3 is 9 amino acids. Per germline, CDR1 MNHEY and CDR2 SMNVEV (reference sequence). The V gene lost 11 bases and the J gene lost 1 base, with 3 bases spanning the gap. In DNA form, the CDR3 reads TGTGCCCGTTCCTACGAGCAGTACTTC. Translation gives CARSYEQYF.

The chain recombines TRBV9 with TRBJ2-7; a possible D gene is TRBD2 (6 bases). The V end lost 4 bases, the J end lost 2 bases, and 16 bases lay between the germline ends. CDR3 length: 15 amino acids. Looked up from germline, CDR1 is SGDLS and CDR2 is YYNGEE. The CDR3: CASSPTSFQPYEQYF. For the CDR3, the DNA is TGTGCCAGCAGCCCCACTAGCTTCCAGCCCTACGAGCAGTACTTC.

This clonotype was counted only a few times. The rearrangement uses TRBV29-1 and TRBJ2-7; D possibly corresponds to TRBD1 (5 bases). From germline, CDR1 is SQVTM and CDR2 ANQGSEA. Trimming pared 4 bases from V and 2 bases from J, leaving 9 bases between. This CDR3 spans 12 amino acids. The CDR3 coding sequence is TGCAGCGTTGGGGGCAGGGCCTACGAGCAGTACTTC. Its translation is CSVGGRAYEQYF.

This chain links TRBV29-1 with TRBJ2-1, with 11 bases matching TRBD2. The junction had 12 bases not matched to a gene; V was cut back by 8 bases and J by 0 bases. The CDR3 has 17 residues. Germline CDR1 and CDR2: SQVTM and ANQGSEA. The CDR3 nucleotides are TGCAGCCCGGGACTAGCGGTCCCTAGGGTCTCCTACAATGAGCAGTTCTTC. Translating it yields CSPGLAVPRVSYNEQFF.

This clonotype was found many times. The V gene is TRBV15, the J gene TRBJ2-7; 9 nucleotides align to TRBD2. Trimming at V came to 0 bases and at J to 1 base, leaving 7 bases not matched to a gene. Looked up from germline, CDR1 is LNHNV and CDR2 is YYDKDF (reference sequence). CDR3 length equals 17 residues. CDR3 residues: CATSREMGGRVSYEQYF. In DNA, the CDR3 is TGTGCCACCAGCAGAGAGATGGGCGGGAGGGTATCCTACGAGCAGTACTTC.

The chain recombines TRBV7-9 with TRBJ2-7; TRBD1 agrees at 10 bases. Unmatched junction bases numbered 9, after V lost 2 bases and J lost 5 bases. The CDR3 has 16 residues. CDR1 is SEHNR, CDR2 FQNEAQ, per germline (reference sequence). CDR3 DNA sequence: TGTGCCAGCAGCTTATACCTGGGACAGGGGAGCCACGAGCAGTACTTC. It translates to CASSLYLGQGSHEQYF.

A single count supports this clonotype. The gene calls are TRBV7-6 and TRBJ1-1; tentatively, D is TRBD1 (5 bases). CDR3 length: 13 amino acids. Trimming shortened V by 5 bases and J by 4 bases, and 11 bases separated the two germline ends. The germline gives CDR1 SGHVS, CDR2 FNYEAQ. The CDR3 spells CASSTGRGTEAFF. The CDR3 DNA follows: TGTGCCAGCAGCACCGGGAGGGGCACTGAAGCTTTCTTT.

The chain has TRBV20-1 and TRBJ2-2; 7 bases align to TRBD2. In germline, CDR1 is DFQATT, CDR2 SNEGSKA (reference sequence). V shed 3 bases and J 2 bases; nucleotides not matched to a gene: 15. The CDR3 is made up of 18 amino acids. CDR3 in amino acids: CSARVVGSAGVNTGELFF. Here the CDR3 DNA reads TGCAGTGCTAGGGTTGTCGGTTCGGCGGGAGTTAACACCGGGGAGCTGTTTTTT.

The sample holds many counts of this clonotype. V usage is TRBV30 and J usage is TRBJ2-7; D unresolved. The V and J ends lost 3 bases and 2 bases respectively, with 5 bases between them. The CDR3 is 11 residues long. From germline, CDR1 is GTSNPN and CDR2 SVGIG (reference sequence). The CDR3 protein is CAWSGPYEQYF. The CDR3 coding sequence is TGTGCCTGGAGCGGGCCCTACGAGCAGTACTTC.

In this sample, this clonotype turned up many times. This chain uses TRBV5-6 with TRBJ2-7; no definite D call. V was pared by 4 bases and J by 3 bases, with 11 bases between. CDR3 length equals 13 residues. Germline V gene data show CDR1 as SGHDT and CDR2 as YYEEEE. CDR3 DNA: TGTGCCAGCAGCACCGTCCGGGTCTACGAGCAGTACTTC. Its protein is CASSTVRVYEQYF.

This clonotype was seen only a few times. The chain is built from TRBV5-6 and TRBJ1-1, with 7 nucleotides matching TRBD1. Germline CDR1 is SGHDT and CDR2 is YYEEEE. The CDR3 consists of 14 residues. Unmatched junction bases numbered 7, after V lost 2 bases and J lost 6 bases. CDR3 in DNA: TGTGCCAGCAGCTTCTACAGGGGATGGGCTGAAGCTTTCTTT. Its protein product is CASSFYRGWAEAFF.

The V gene is TRBV4-3, the J gene TRBJ2-2; 7 bases align to TRBD2. The CDR3 is 15 residues long. CDR1 LGHNA and CDR2 YSLEER come from the germline V gene. The V gene end was trimmed by 4 bases and the J gene end by 2 bases; junction bases not matched to a gene: 4. The CDR3 is CASSLGLTNTGELFF. The CDR3 coding sequence is TGCGCCAGCAGCCTGGGACTAACAAACACCGGGGAGCTGTTTTTT.

Remarks on this clonotype: This may arise from a read error, as a much more abundant clone is one base away. This chain connects TRBV20-1 to TRBJ2-3, with D maybe TRBD2 (6 bases). The germline gives CDR1 DFQATT, CDR2 SNEGSKA (reference sequence). This CDR3 is built from 17 residues. V dropped 3 bases and J dropped 4 bases, with 23 bases sitting between them. CDR3 coding DNA: TGCAGTGCTAGTCCCCACCCCGGGACTTCCCTCGCAGATACGCAGTATTTT. It encodes CSASPHPGTSLADTQYF.

This clonotype was found a few times. The V and J genes are TRBV28 and TRBJ2-5; D ambiguous. With 5 bases removed from V and 3 bases from J, the gap between germline ends came to 19 bases. The germline gives CDR1 MDHEN, CDR2 SYDVKM. This CDR3 is 16 amino acids long. CDR3 protein: CASSPNALLPEETQYF. In DNA form, the CDR3 reads TGTGCCAGCAGTCCCAATGCCCTACTGCCCGAAGAGACCCAGTACTTC.

The rearrangement joins TRBV12-3 or TRBV12-4 to TRBJ2-7, with 8 bases that match TRBD1. CDR3 length equals 16 residues. Trimming cost V 4 bases and J 2 bases; bases outside gene matches: 10. The DNA for the CDR3 is TGTGCCAGCAGTTATATTCTGGGACAGGTGGCCTACGAGCAGTACTTC. It translates to CASSYILGQVAYEQYF.

This clonotype was detected ten times or more. In DNA form, the CDR3 reads TGCAGTGCTAGAATGGGAGGGCCCCCGTGGGAGCAGTACTTC. It translates to CSARMGGPPWEQYF. This chain links TRBV20-1 with TRBJ2-7; 7 bases agree with TRBD2. Germline-derived CDR1 and CDR2 are DFQATT and SNEGSKA (reference sequence). The ends lost 2 bases at V and 7 bases at J; junction bases unmatched: 11. The length of the CDR3 is 14 residues.